This is a list of T cell receptor beta chains from one sample in a study of blood T cell repertoires in COVID-19. Some clones are missing from TCRdb's copy, which holds only in-frame ones; the method was immunoSEQ multiplex PCR. The sample includes hundreds of thousands of clones, more than 75% of them seen just once. Sequencing was done on a sample of PBMCs or T cells enriched from blood (not recorded which). These receptors all stem from a woman in her forties or fifties who had recovered from COVID-19. Both conserved end residues are part of each CDR3. Each record gives: D gene, J gene, clone size, V gene, CDR3 DNA, CDR3 protein. A D gene is named only where the DNA matches it firmly. Size tells how often a clone was seen (once, few, many) or the class of an expanded clone, and some rows leave it out.

TRBD1 TRBJ1-2 NA TRBV4-1 TGCGCCAGCAGCAGACAGGGTAACTATGGCTACACCTTC CASSRQGNYGYTF
NA TRBJ2-7 NA TRBV4-3 TGCGCCAGCAGTAACCCTCATAGGAGACGTAAAACAATCTCCTACGAGCAGTACTTC CASSNPHRRRKTISYEQYF
TRBD2 TRBJ2-1 NA TRBV11-2 TGTGCCAGCAGGTTAGCGGGAGTGGGTGAGCAGTTCTTC CASRLAGVGEQFF
TRBD1 TRBJ1-6 NA TRBV28 TGTGCCAGCAGTCCAGGACAGGGCTATTCACCCCTCCACTTT CASSPGQGYSPLHF
NA TRBJ2-2 once TRBV27 TGTGCCAGCAGTTTAGGGGCGGCGAACACCGGGGAGCTGTTTTTT CASSLGAANTGELFF
TRBD2 TRBJ2-3 NA TRBV28 TGTGCCAGCACCTCAGCGGGAGCAGATACGCAGTATTTT CASTSAGADTQYF
TRBD1 TRBJ1-2 NA TRBV28 TGTGCCAGCAGGCCTATGCGCAAACGGGACAGCCGTATCGGCTACACCTTC CASRPMRKRDSRIGYTF
NA TRBJ2-1 NA TRBV19 TGTGCCAGTACTCTAAGCGGTTCCTACAATGAGCAGTTCTTC CASTLSGSYNEQFF
TRBD1 TRBJ1-1 NA TRBV10-3 TGTGCCATCAGTGAGTCGCAGGGACAGAGAACTTTCTTT CAISESQGQRTFF
TRBD2 TRBJ2-1 NA TRBV4-1 TGCGCCAGCAGCCAAGACGAGGCGGGAGCAATGTACAATGAGCAGTTCTTC CASSQDEAGAMYNEQFF
TRBD1 TRBJ1-2 few TRBV10-3 TGTGCCATCAGTGATAACAGGGGGCGTGGAGGCTACACCTTC CAISDNRGRGGYTF
NA TRBJ2-5 few TRBV4-2 TGTGCCAGCAGCCGCGGGCCCATCGGACAGATCCAAGAGACCCAGTACTTC CASSRGPIGQIQETQYF
NA TRBJ2-7 NA TRBV9 TGTGCCAGCAGCCCAGATCTTGAAGAGCAGTACTTC CASSPDLEEQYF
TRBD1 TRBJ2-1 NA TRBV7-6 TGTGCCAGCAGCTTAGACGCGACAGGGGGTGATGAGCAGTTCTTC CASSLDATGGDEQFF
NA TRBJ1-1 NA TRBV28 TGTGCCAGCAGTTTAGGGACACTGAACACTGAAGCTTTCTTT CASSLGTLNTEAFF
TRBD1 TRBJ2-2 NA TRBV27 TGTGCCAGCAGTTTCACAGGGGGAACGAACACCGGGGAGCTGTTTTTT CASSFTGGTNTGELFF
NA TRBJ2-2 once TRBV5-4 TGTGCCAGCAGCGAGGCGACTGGGAACACCGGGGAGCTGTTTTTT CASSEATGNTGELFF
TRBD1 TRBJ2-2 once TRBV7-9 TGTGCCAGCAGCCTAGCCGGGACAGGGGGCTCCGGGGAGCTGTTTTTT CASSLAGTGGSGELFF
NA TRBJ1-1 NA TRBV20-1 TGCAGTGCTAGTGGGCAGGAGGAGAGGAACACTGAAGCTTTCTTT CSASGQEERNTEAFF
TRBD2 TRBJ2-1 NA TRBV10-3 TGTGCCATCAGTGCCACAATAGCGGGAGGCTACAATGAGCAGTTCTTC CAISATIAGGYNEQFF